Sequencing of this TCR beta chain was carried out in a study of a mutant IDH1 vaccine in newly diagnosed glioma. The method was immunoSEQ multiplex PCR; TCRdb's version includes in-frame clones alone and lacks a portion of them. The data hold tens of thousands of clones, with around 80% observed a single time. Time point here: baseline, week 1 (first vaccination visit). As for treatment: pre-vaccination baseline after standard-of-care therapy. V was clipped by 0 bases and J by 3 bases, with 12 bases between them. This CDR3 has 15 amino acids. The germline V gene has CDR1 SGHDT and CDR2 YYEEEE. The clonotype comes from a man between 40 and 49 years old with glioma. Some clones in this sample may be carry-over from other donors' samples. The source material was PBMCs, sampled from a glioma patient treated with radiotherapy, temozolomide or both. The chain couples TRBV5-6 to TRBJ1-2, with D possibly TRBD1 on 5 matching bases. The CDR3 DNA is TGTGCCAGCAGCTTGGTGGGGCGGGTACACTATGGCTACACCTTC. Translation gives CASSLVGRVHYGYTF.